The 26 T cell receptor beta chains below were found in one sample sequenced in a study of T cell responses to AZD1222 COVID-19 vaccine. Profiling relied on immunoSEQ multiplex PCR, and the TCRdb table lists in-frame clones only, not all of them. The data hold 90,000 to 120,000 clones, with roughly 90% observed a single time. The sample in question was peripheral blood, obtained on day 0 of AZD1222 vaccination. The source is an adult in good health.

CDR3 nucleotides: TGTGCCAGCACTCAGAGGGGGGATAATCAGCCCCAGCATTTT. Residues: CASTQRGDNQPQHF. V is TRBV7-2 and J is TRBJ1-5, with D perhaps matching TRBD1 (6 bases). The CDR3 covers 14 residues. Germline assignment: CDR1 SGHTA and CDR2 FQGNSA. The V gene lost 7 bases and the J gene lost 4 bases, with 14 bases spanning the gap. Full variable domain (rest looked up from reference TRBV7-2 and TRBJ1-5): GAGVSQSPSNKVTEKGKDVELRCDPISGHTALYWYRQSLGQGLEFLIYFQGNSAPDKSGLPSDRFSAERTGGSVSTLTIQRTQQEDSAVYLCASTQRGDNQPQHFGDGTRLSIL.

The chain's CDR3 is CASSSSGGTYNEQFF. The CDR3 DNA sequence: TGTGCCAGCAGCTCTAGCGGGGGGACCTACAATGAGCAGTTCTTC. The chain uses TRBV11-3 and TRBJ2-1; 11 positions agree with TRBD2. Germline V gene lookup returns CDR1 SGHNT and CDR2 YENEEA. Germline trimming cut 4 bases from V and 2 bases from J; bases unmatched to any gene: 1. The CDR3 length is 15 residues. The complete variable domain, with remaining parts taken from reference TRBV11-3 and TRBJ2-1, reads EAGVVQSPRYKIIEKKQPVAFWCNPISGHNTLYWYLQNLGQGPELLIRYENEEAVDDSQLPKDRFSAERLKGVDSTLKIQPAELGDSAVYLCASSSSGGTYNEQFFGPGTRLTVL.

The genes are TRBV5-1 and TRBJ2-1; the D call may be TRBD1 or TRBD2 (6 bases each). The CDR3 extends over 16 amino acids. CDR1 is SGHRS, CDR2 YFSETQ, per germline. Trimming took 0 bases from V and 4 from J, leaving 14 bases between them. The CDR3 region has the DNA TGCGCCAGCAGCTTGGTGACGGGGGCCGGTTACAATGAGCAGTTCTTC. It specifies CASSLVTGAGYNEQFF.

The chain combines TRBV9 with TRBJ2-2, with D possibly TRBD1 on 5 matching bases. CDR3 size: 15 residues. Germline V gene lookup returns CDR1 SGDLS and CDR2 YYNGEE. V lost 3 bases, J lost 3 bases, and 12 bases lay in between. CDR3 in DNA: TGTGCCAGCAGCGATGACCGACAGCACACCGGGGAGCTGTTTTTT. Translating it yields CASSDDRQHTGELFF.

The gene calls are TRBV6-2 or TRBV6-3 and TRBJ2-6; D possibly uses TRBD1 or TRBD2 (6 bases each). The V gene's germline CDR1 is MNHEY and CDR2 SVGEGT. V lost 2 bases to trimming and J lost 4 bases, with 9 bases between them. There are 15 residues in the CDR3. The DNA of the CDR3 is TGTGCCAGCAGTTACGGGGGGCCCGGGGCCAACGTCCTGACTTTC. Amino acids: CASSYGGPGANVLTF.

A single count supports this clone. V gene TRBV9 combines with J gene TRBJ2-5; D gene uncertain. The CDR3 length is 14 residues. V was trimmed by 0 bases and J by 5 bases, leaving 11 bases between them. From germline, CDR1 is SGDLS and CDR2 YYNGEE. CDR3 sequence (DNA): TGTGCCAGCAGCGTAGACCGGAATAGGGAGACCCAGTACTTC. Translating gives CASSVDRNRETQYF.

The genes are TRBV29-1 and TRBJ1-2; maybe TRBD1 (5 bases). The CDR3 is 13 amino acids. CDR1 is SQVTM and CDR2 is ANQGSEA in the germline V gene. Trimming removed 4 bases from V and 4 bases from J, with 13 bases in between. CDR3: CSVGPGTGYGYTF. In nucleotides, the CDR3 is TGCAGCGTTGGTCCCGGGACTGGCTATGGCTACACCTTC.

The CDR3 nucleotides read TGCGCCAGCAGCCAAGAGATCGCAGGTGGCCCATCCTACGAGCAGTACTTC. Translation: CASSQEIAGGPSYEQYF. V is TRBV4-1 and J is TRBJ2-7; D call uncertain. The CDR3 loop spans 17 amino acids. The ends were cut back, 0 bases at V and 1 base at J, with 16 bases in the middle. Germline V CDR1 and CDR2: MGHRA, YSYEKL.

The genes are TRBV28 and TRBJ1-1; D gene uncertain. Germline V gene data show CDR1 as MDHEN and CDR2 as SYDVKM. This CDR3 has 13 residues. With 2 bases removed from V and 5 bases from J, the gap between germline ends came to 9 bases. The DNA of the CDR3 is TGTGCCAGCAGTTTACAGTTTTCGACTGAAGCTTTCTTT. Translated: CASSLQFSTEAFF. The full variable domain, rest sourced from reference TRBV28 and TRBJ1-1, is DVKVTQSSRYLVKRTGEKVFLECVQDMDHENMFWYRQDPGLGLRLIYFSYDVKMKEKGDIPEGYSVSREKKERFSLILESASTNQTSMYLCASSLQFSTEAFFGQGTRLTVV.

V gene TRBV29-1 combines with J gene TRBJ2-2; D is unresolved. The CDR3 loop spans 14 amino acids. Trimming took off 4 bases at V and 0 bases at J, with 9 bases between the two ends. The germline gives CDR1 SQVTM, CDR2 ANQGSEA. The CDR3 DNA sequence: TGCAGCGTTGGTCACGGCCCGAACACCGGGGAGCTGTTTTTT. This gives the protein CSVGHGPNTGELFF.

The gene calls are TRBV10-3 and TRBJ1-3, with D maybe TRBD1 (5 bases). Trimming pared 10 bases from V and 0 bases from J, leaving 10 bases between. The CDR3 has 13 amino acids. Per the germline V gene, CDR1 is ENHRY and CDR2 is SYGVKD. This chain's CDR3 is CATTDNSGNTIYF. The CDR3 bases are TGTGCCACTACGGACAACTCTGGAAACACCATATATTTT.

About this clone: A junction end diverges from the germline sequence, so it may reflect a read error. The J gene is TRBJ2-7, the V gene TRBV6-7; 9 bases map to TRBD2. TRBV6-7 counts as an open reading frame of uncertain function. This CDR3 region has 15 residues. The CDR3, as DNA: TGTGCCAGCAGAAAAGCCGGGACTAGCAGTTACGAGCAGTGCTTC. This codes for CASRKAGTSSYEQCF.

This clone was seen a single time. The rearrangement joins TRBV9 to TRBJ1-4; possible D gene TRBD1, 6 bases. CDR3 size: 16 residues. Trimming stripped 4 bases from V and 4 bases from J, with 17 bases between. Germline-derived CDR1 and CDR2 are SGDLS and YYNGEE. The DNA of the CDR3 is TGTGCCAGCAGCCGTACCGGGACAAACTATAATGAAAAACTGTTTTTT. Translation gives CASSRTGTNYNEKLFF.

This clone was seen only once. The DNA of the CDR3 is TGTGCCAGTAGTACTCGGGGGGTCGGGACAAACTCCTACAATGAGCAGTTCTTC. As protein: CASSTRGVGTNSYNEQFF. V and J are TRBV19 and TRBJ2-1, with D possibly being TRBD2 (7 bases). This CDR3 has 18 residues. Germline lookup yields CDR1 LNHDA and CDR2 SQIVND (reference sequence). Trimming left V 4 bases short and J 0 bases short, with 19 bases between.

The CDR3 nucleotides are TGTGCCAGCAGCTACCCAGGACAGGGGGAGACCCAGTACTTC. Translating it yields CASSYPGQGETQYF. V and J are TRBV5-4 and TRBJ2-5, with 9 bases aligning to TRBD1. In germline, CDR1 is SGHNT, CDR2 YYREEE (reference sequence). The CDR3 totals 14 residues. After removal of 3 bases from V and 5 bases from J, the junction contained 5 bases not matched to a gene.

This clone was detected a few times. V usage is TRBV27 and J usage is TRBJ2-1; D may be TRBD2 (6 bases). Germline V CDR1 and CDR2: MNHEY, SMNVEV (reference sequence). V gave up 5 bases and J gave up 2 bases, with 16 bases separating them. The CDR3 contains 16 residues. CDR3 nucleotide sequence: TGTGCCAGCAGTCCTTTACTTAGCGGACCCTACAATGAGCAGTTCTTC. Translation: CASSPLLSGPYNEQFF.

The chain couples TRBV5-4 to TRBJ2-1; 8 bases match TRBD2. The CDR3 is 15 residues long. V shed 4 bases, J shed 1 base, and the junction held 4 bases outside the gene matches. CDR1 SGHNT and CDR2 YYREEE come from the germline V gene (reference sequence). The CDR3 sequence: CASSLTSGSYNEQFF. The DNA of the CDR3 is TGTGCCAGCAGCCTAACTAGCGGATCCTACAATGAGCAGTTCTTC.

This clone was seen just once. The J gene is TRBJ2-5, the V gene TRBV2; 10 nucleotides align to TRBD2. CDR3 length: 14 residues. J lost 5 bases, V lost 9 bases, and 9 bases had no gene match. Germline lookup yields CDR1 SNHLY and CDR2 FYNNEI. The CDR3 bases are TGTGCCAGTGGACTAGCGGTGCCCGGGGAGACCCAGTACTTC. Translated, it gives CASGLAVPGETQYF.

This chain joins TRBV7-8 and TRBJ1-4; TRBD1 aligns across 11 bases. The CDR3 loop spans 17 amino acids. Germline CDR1 SGHVS, CDR2 FQNEAQ. The trim removed 4 bases at V and 8 bases at J, leaving 12 bases unmatched. CDR3 bases: TGTGCCAGCAGCTCCGGACAGGGGGCGCGCTTGGGGGAAAAACTGTTTTTT. Translating gives CASSSGQGARLGEKLFF.

In this sample, this clone turned up a few times. This chain connects TRBV29-1 to TRBJ1-2, with 8 bases identical to TRBD1. CDR3 length equals 15 residues. The ends lost 1 base at V and 7 bases at J; junction bases unmatched: 11. Germline V gene sequence: CDR1 SQVTM, CDR2 ANQGSEA. In DNA form, the CDR3 reads TGCAGCGTTGAAGGTCCGACAGGGGCTACGTCTGGCTACACCTTC. Its translation is CSVEGPTGATSGYTF.

The chain joins TRBV28 to TRBJ2-3, with 7 positions matching TRBD1. CDR1 is MDHEN and CDR2 is SYDVKM in the germline V gene. The J segment lost 9 bases and the V segment lost 3 bases, leaving 3 bases of the junction unmatched. CDR3 length equals 12 residues. In nucleotides, the CDR3 is TGTGCCAGCAGTTTTTCGGGACAGACGCAGTATTTT. Translating it yields CASSFSGQTQYF. The variable domain in full, completed from reference TRBV28 and TRBJ2-3, reads DVKVTQSSRYLVKRTGEKVFLECVQDMDHENMFWYRQDPGLGLRLIYFSYDVKMKEKGDIPEGYSVSREKKERFSLILESASTNQTSMYLCASSFSGQTQYFGPGTRLTVL.

J is TRBJ1-5 and V is TRBV28, with a weak D call TRBD1 (5 bases). Per germline, CDR1 MDHEN and CDR2 SYDVKM. Trimming cost V 4 bases and J 3 bases, with 13 bases left between them. This CDR3 comprises 15 residues. DNA for the CDR3: TGTGCCAGCAGTTCGGGGGATTTGATCAATCAGCCCCAGCATTTT. As protein: CASSSGDLINQPQHF.

J is TRBJ2-2 and V is TRBV5-1, with 12 bases lining up with TRBD1. Germline V gives CDR1 SGHRS, CDR2 YFSETQ. Unmatched junction bases numbered 6, after V lost 8 bases and J lost 7 bases. There are 14 residues in the CDR3. CDR3: CASTGTGGNGELFF. The CDR3 DNA follows: TGCGCCAGTACCGGGACAGGGGGCAACGGGGAGCTGTTTTTT.

The count of this clone is one. The chain carries TRBV12-3 or TRBV12-4 and TRBJ1-1; tentative D call: TRBD1 (5 bases). V dropped 6 bases and J dropped 4 bases, with 12 bases sitting between them. The CDR3 consists of 13 residues. CDR3: CASRPQGVTEAFF. As DNA, the CDR3 is TGTGCCAGCAGGCCTCAGGGAGTCACTGAAGCTTTCTTT.

The chain is built from TRBV4-2 and TRBJ2-2; perhaps TRBD2 as D (6 bases). Trimming shortened V by 0 bases and J by 2 bases, and 7 bases separated the two germline ends. The V gene's germline CDR1 is LGHNA and CDR2 YNFKEQ. This CDR3 has 15 amino acids. The CDR3 loop reads CASSQDSGNTGELFF. DNA of the CDR3: TGTGCCAGCAGCCAAGATAGCGGTAACACCGGGGAGCTGTTTTTT.

The chain is built from TRBV10-3 and TRBJ2-7, with TRBD2 as a possible D gene (5 bases). V dropped 3 bases and J dropped 6 bases, with 15 bases sitting between them. Germline V gene lookup returns CDR1 ENHRY and CDR2 SYGVKD. The CDR3 runs to 14 residues. CDR3 nucleotide sequence: TGTGCCATCAGTGACCCCGTCGAGGGAGTCGAGCAGTACTTC. This sequence encodes CAISDPVEGVEQYF.